The next 8 T cell receptor beta chains were all read from a single sample in a study of shared clonotypes between healthy human individuals. The method was immunoSEQ multiplex PCR; TCRdb's version includes in-frame clones alone and lacks a portion of them. Seen here are hundreds of thousands of clones, nearly 97% observed once, and the top ten hold about 0.11%. Terminally differentiated effector memory CD45RA+ cells were excluded from the naive CD8 cells, which were CD45RO-negative and positively selected for CCR7. Sequenced sample: naive CD8+ T cells sorted from blood. These receptors came from a woman aged 25 to 39 in good health.

The chain has TRBV20-1 and TRBJ1-1; D possibly corresponds to TRBD1 (5 bases). This CDR3 contains 11 residues. Germline V CDR1 and CDR2: DFQATT, SNEGSKA (reference sequence). V lost 0 bases to trimming and J lost 7 bases, with 6 bases between them. Here the CDR3 DNA reads TGCAGTGCTAGAGAAGGGGTTGAAGCTTTCTTT. Encoded protein: CSAREGVEAFF.

This clone was detected only a few times. The rearrangement uses TRBV4-1 and TRBJ1-1; no reliable D call. This CDR3 is 13 amino acids long. Germline CDR1 is MGHRA and CDR2 is YSYEKL. V was cut by 0 bases and J by 8 bases, with 10 bases left in between. Written as DNA, the CDR3 is TGCGCCAGCAGCCAAGAGGGCACGGGAGAAGCTTTCTTT. It translates to CASSQEGTGEAFF.

The rearrangement links TRBV27 to TRBJ2-7, with a weak D call TRBD2 (5 bases). The CDR3 runs to 12 residues. Looked up from germline, CDR1 is MNHEY and CDR2 is SMNVEV (reference sequence). Trimming took off 4 bases at V and 5 bases at J, with 9 bases between the two ends. CDR3 residues: CASSSGVDEQYF. The CDR3, as DNA: TGTGCCAGCAGTTCCGGGGTCGACGAGCAGTACTTC.

J is TRBJ1-1 and V is TRBV7-8, with unresolved D. Germline CDR1 reads SGHVS; CDR2 reads FQNEAQ. Trimming took off 5 bases at V and 1 base at J, with 14 bases between the two ends. The CDR3 is 15 residues long. This CDR3 is CASSPLGRGNTEAFF. CDR3 nucleotides: TGTGCCAGCAGCCCACTTGGCCGGGGGAACACTGAAGCTTTCTTT.

The V and J genes are TRBV2 and TRBJ2-7, with TRBD1 matching over 9 bases. Per the germline V gene, CDR1 is SNHLY and CDR2 is FYNNEI. This CDR3 is 16 amino acids long. V lost 1 base and J lost 3; bases outside the gene matches: 7. The CDR3 nucleotides are TGTGCCAGCAGTGAAGATGGGGACAGGGCTATCTACGAGCAGTACTTC. This sequence encodes CASSEDGDRAIYEQYF.

This chain joins TRBV30 and TRBJ2-2; D unresolved. The CDR3 is 14 residues long. Germline loops: CDR1 GTSNPN, CDR2 SVGIG (reference sequence). V was clipped by 1 base and J by 1 base, with 7 bases between them. The CDR3 DNA follows: TGTGCCTGGAGTGCCTATCTGAACACCGGGGAGCTGTTTTTT. As protein: CAWSAYLNTGELFF.

The chain carries TRBV28 and TRBJ1-2; 8 bases match TRBD1. The CDR3 is made up of 14 amino acids. Trimming took 5 bases from V and 5 from J; bases not matched to a gene: 7. Germline CDR1 reads MDHEN; CDR2 reads SYDVKM. The CDR3 coding sequence is TGTGCCAGCAGTCTCCCGGACAGGGCATATGGCTACACCTTC. It encodes CASSLPDRAYGYTF.

V usage is TRBV7-8 and J usage is TRBJ2-1; D not certain. There are 14 residues in the CDR3. Germline lookup yields CDR1 SGHVS and CDR2 FQNEAQ. V lost 8 bases to trimming and J lost 0 bases, with 11 bases between them. Here the CDR3 reads CASAFGYSYNEQFF. CDR3 coding DNA: TGTGCCAGCGCCTTTGGGTACTCCTACAATGAGCAGTTCTTC.